The T cell receptor (beta chain) described here comes from a study of blood T cell repertoires in COVID-19. Study information: Collection of acute and convalescent COVID-19 samples took place in the United States, Italy and Spain. PBMCs, B-cell-depleted T cells, or T cells were the source of the cDNA or gDNA that made up the material.

Original processing methods: The assay estimated nucleated cells by amplifying reference gene primers. Profiled with immunoSEQ multiplex PCR; TCRdb holds only in-frame clones, not every one. That table is the source of V, J and clone size, and D and trimming were worked out from the DNA. In the table there are some 160,000 clones, approximately 92% of which are singletons. This CDR3 has 17 amino acids. Germline V CDR1 and CDR2: MNHEY, SMNVEV (reference sequence). V shed 6 bases, J shed 4 bases, and the junction held 9 bases outside the gene matches. The sequence was obtained from a woman aged 55-69 years with active COVID-19. The sequenced material came from peripheral blood. The chain links TRBV27 to TRBJ2-3; 14 bases map to TRBD2. CDR3 coding DNA: TGTGCCAGCAGCCCTCGGACTAGCGGGAGGTTTGCAGATACGCAGTATTTT. The encoded protein is CASSPRTSGRFADTQYF.